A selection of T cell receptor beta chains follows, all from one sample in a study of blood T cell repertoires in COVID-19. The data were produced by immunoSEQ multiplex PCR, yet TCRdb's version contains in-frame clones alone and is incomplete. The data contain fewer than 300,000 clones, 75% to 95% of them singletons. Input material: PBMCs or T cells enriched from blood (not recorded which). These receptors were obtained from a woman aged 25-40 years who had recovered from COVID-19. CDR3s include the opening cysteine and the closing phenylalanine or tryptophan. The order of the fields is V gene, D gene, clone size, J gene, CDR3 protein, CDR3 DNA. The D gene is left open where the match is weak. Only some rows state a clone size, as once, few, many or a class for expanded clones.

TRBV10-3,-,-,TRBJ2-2,CAIRRGTTNTGELFF,TGTGCCATCAGGCGCGGAACTACGAACACCGGGGAGCTGTTTTTT
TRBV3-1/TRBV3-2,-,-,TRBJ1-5,CASSQLHRQVGGNQPQHF,TGTGCCAGCAGCCAACTCCACCGACAGGTGGGCGGCAATCAGCCCCAGCATTTT
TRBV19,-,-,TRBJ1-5,CASNGFLVGGQPQHF,TGTGCCAGTAACGGGTTCCTAGTCGGGGGACAGCCCCAGCATTTT
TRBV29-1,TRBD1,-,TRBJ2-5,CSGQGYQETQYF,TGCAGCGGACAGGGGTACCAAGAGACCCAGTACTTC
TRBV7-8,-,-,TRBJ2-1,CASSLLEVDNEQFF,TGTGCCAGCAGCTTATTGGAGGTGGACAATGAGCAGTTCTTC
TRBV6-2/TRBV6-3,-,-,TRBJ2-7,CASSYGGMYEQYF,TGTGCCAGCAGTTACGGCGGGATGTACGAGCAGTACTTC
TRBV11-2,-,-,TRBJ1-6,CASSRQPGDNSPLHF,TGTGCCAGCAGTCGACAACCCGGGGATAATTCACCCCTCCACTTT
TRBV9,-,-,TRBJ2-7,CASSWKDSSYEQYF,TGTGCCAGCAGCTGGAAAGACAGTTCCTACGAGCAGTACTTC
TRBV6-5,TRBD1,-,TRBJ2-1,CASKEPTRGGDEQFF,TGTGCTTCTAAAGAGCCCACCAGAGGGGGCGATGAGCAGTTCTTC
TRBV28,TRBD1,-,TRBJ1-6,CASIDRANSPLHF,TGTGCCAGCATTGACAGGGCTAATTCACCCCTCCACTTT
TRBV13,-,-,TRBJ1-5,CASSFGQHNQPQHF,TGTGCCAGCAGCTTTGGACAGCATAATCAGCCCCAGCATTTT
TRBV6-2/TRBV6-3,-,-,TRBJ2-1,CASSYSKTSLGNEQFF,TGTGCCAGCAGTTACTCGAAGACTAGTTTGGGCAATGAGCAGTTCTTC
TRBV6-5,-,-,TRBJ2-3,CASSYSIQGKRTQYF,TGTGCCAGCAGTTACTCGATACAGGGAAAGAGAACGCAGTATTTT
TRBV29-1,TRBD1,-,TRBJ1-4,CSAFPGTAGEKLFF,TGCAGCGCCTTTCCCGGGACAGCGGGTGAAAAACTGTTTTTT
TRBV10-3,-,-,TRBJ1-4,CAIREGGDHEKLFF,TGTGCCATCAGAGAGGGCGGGGATCATGAAAAACTGTTTTTT
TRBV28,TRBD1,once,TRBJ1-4,CASTRQGAPSEKLFF,TGTGCCAGCACTAGGCAGGGGGCCCCCAGTGAAAAACTGTTTTTT
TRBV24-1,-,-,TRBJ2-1,CATSDFYEQFF,TGTGCCACCAGTGATTTCTATGAGCAGTTCTTC
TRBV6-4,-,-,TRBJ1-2,CASRPEGESDYGYTF,TGTGCCAGCAGACCGGAGGGCGAATCGGACTATGGCTACACCTTC
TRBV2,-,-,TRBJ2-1,CASSESLGDYSSYNEQFF,TGTGCCAGCAGTGAATCATTGGGCGACTATAGCTCCTACAATGAGCAGTTCTTC
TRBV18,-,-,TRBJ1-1,CASSPPGEGAEAFF,TGTGCCAGCTCCCCGCCGGGTGAGGGCGCTGAAGCTTTCTTT
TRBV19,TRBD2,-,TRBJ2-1,CASSIQLAGHNEQFF,TGTGCCAGTAGTATACAGCTAGCGGGCCACAATGAGCAGTTCTTC
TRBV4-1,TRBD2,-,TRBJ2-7,CASSPDGGSSYEQYF,TGCGCCAGCAGCCCCGATGGCGGGAGCTCCTACGAGCAGTACTTC
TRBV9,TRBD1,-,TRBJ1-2,CASSTGTGGISYGYTF,TGTGCCAGCAGCACCGGGACAGGGGGGATTAGCTATGGCTACACCTTC
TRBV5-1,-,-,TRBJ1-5,CASSLRGDRNQPQHF,TGCGCCAGCAGCTTGCGGGGAGATCGCAATCAGCCCCAGCATTTT
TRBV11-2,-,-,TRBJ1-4,CASSLRPGPQEKLFF,TGTGCCAGCAGCTTACGGCCAGGGCCCCAGGAAAAACTGTTTTTT
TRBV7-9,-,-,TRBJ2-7,CASSRRGQSYEQYF,TGTGCCAGCAGCAGGAGGGGCCAATCCTACGAGCAGTACTTC
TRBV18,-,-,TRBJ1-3,CASSLRRLGGSGNTIYF,TGTGCCAGCTCACTTCGGAGGTTGGGGGGCTCTGGAAACACCATATATTTT
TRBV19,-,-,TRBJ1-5,CASSIGHRDQPQHF,TGTGCCAGTAGTATAGGACACCGAGATCAGCCCCAGCATTTT
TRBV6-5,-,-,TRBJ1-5,CASSYFPDQPQHF,TGTGCCAGCAGTTACTTCCCCGATCAGCCCCAGCATTTT
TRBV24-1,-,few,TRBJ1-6,CATSDQTANSPLHF,TGTGCCACCAGTGATCAAACAGCCAATTCACCCCTCCACTTT
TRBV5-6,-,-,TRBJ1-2,CASSLGAGQIYGYTF,TGTGCCAGCAGCTTGGGGGCGGGTCAAATCTATGGCTACACCTTC
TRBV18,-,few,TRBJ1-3,CASSAGGGSSGNTIYF,TGTGCCAGCTCAGCGGGCGGGGGTTCCTCTGGAAACACCATATATTTT
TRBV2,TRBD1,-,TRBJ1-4,CASSGEGQGLEKLFF,TGTGCCAGCAGTGGGGAGGGACAGGGGTTGGAAAAACTGTTTTTT
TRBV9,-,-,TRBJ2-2,CASSVDPLTSLVDTGELFF,TGTGCCAGCAGCGTAGATCCCCTTACTAGTTTGGTGGACACCGGGGAGCTGTTTTTT
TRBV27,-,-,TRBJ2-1,CASSIRAEPWGEQFF,TGTGCCAGCAGTATACGAGCGGAACCTTGGGGTGAGCAGTTCTTC
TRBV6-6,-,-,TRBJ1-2,CASSDPTGFSPF,TGTGCCAGCAGTGACCCGACAGGTTTTAGCCCCTTC
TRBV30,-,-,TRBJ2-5,CAWSLETQYF,TGTGCCTGGAGCTTGGAGACCCAGTACTTC
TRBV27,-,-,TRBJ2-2,CASRTAANTGELFF,TGTGCCAGCAGAACAGCCGCGAACACCGGGGAGCTGTTTTTT
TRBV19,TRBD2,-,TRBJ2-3,CASSIRSSGSPDTQYF,TGTGCCAGTAGTATTCGGTCTAGCGGGAGCCCGGATACGCAGTATTTT
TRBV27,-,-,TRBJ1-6,CASTRLTPNYNSPLHF,TGTGCCAGCACACGCTTGACACCCAATTATAATTCACCCCTCCACTTT
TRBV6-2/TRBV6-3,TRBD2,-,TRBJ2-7,CASSGRSSGRYYEQYF,TGTGCCAGCAGTGGCCGATCTAGCGGGAGGTACTACGAGCAGTACTTC
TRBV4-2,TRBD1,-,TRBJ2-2,CASSQDLEPGGSGELFF,TGTGCCAGCAGCCAAGATCTTGAGCCAGGGGGCTCCGGGGAGCTGTTTTTT
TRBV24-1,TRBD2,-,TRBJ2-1,CATSDRLAGGNEQFF,TGTGCCACCAGTGATAGGCTAGCGGGAGGCAATGAGCAGTTCTTC
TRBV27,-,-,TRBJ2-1,CASSTGREQFF,TGTGCCAGCAGTACAGGGCGAGAGCAGTTCTTC
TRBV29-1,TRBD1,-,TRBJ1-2,CSVEGTGRLGYTF,TGCAGCGTTGAAGGGACAGGGAGGTTAGGCTACACCTTC
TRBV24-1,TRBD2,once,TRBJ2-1,CATSTASGRGGNEQFF,TGTGCCACCAGTACGGCTAGCGGGAGGGGAGGCAATGAGCAGTTCTTC
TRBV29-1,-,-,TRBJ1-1,CSANRDLNTEAFF,TGCAGCGCCAACAGGGACCTGAACACTGAAGCTTTCTTT
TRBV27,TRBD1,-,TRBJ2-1,CASTNLGVTGYNEQFF,TGTGCCAGCACCAATCTAGGGGTGACAGGGTACAATGAGCAGTTCTTC
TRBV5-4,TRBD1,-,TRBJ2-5,CASSPGSYGRGGGQETQYF,TGTGCCAGCAGCCCTGGCTCTTACGGACGAGGGGGCGGTCAAGAGACCCAGTACTTC
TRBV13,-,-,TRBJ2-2,CASSSTGHANTGELFF,TGTGCCAGCAGCTCAACAGGTCACGCGAACACCGGGGAGCTGTTTTTT
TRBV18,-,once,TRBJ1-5,CASSVQTGSNNQPQHF,TGTGCCAGCTCAGTACAAACAGGGTCTAATAATCAGCCCCAGCATTTT
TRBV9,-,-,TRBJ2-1,CASSVEGGQTLGLEQFF,TGTGCCAGCAGCGTAGAGGGGGGACAGACCTTGGGGCTTGAGCAGTTCTTC
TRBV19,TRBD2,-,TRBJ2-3,CASRRTSGQLTSTDTQYF,TGTGCCAGTAGGCGGACTAGCGGGCAACTAACTAGCACAGATACGCAGTATTTT
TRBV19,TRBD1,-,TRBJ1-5,CASSVGLGTGNQPQHF,TGTGCCAGTAGTGTGGGACTGGGGACAGGTAATCAGCCCCAGCATTTT
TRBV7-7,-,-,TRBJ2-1,CASSLAKAGGSNEQFF,TGTGCTAGCAGCTTAGCGAAGGCCGGGGGAAGTAATGAGCAGTTCTTC
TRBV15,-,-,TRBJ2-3,CATSMAGQGGADTQYF,TGTGCCACCAGCATGGCGGGCCAGGGGGGCGCAGATACGCAGTATTTT
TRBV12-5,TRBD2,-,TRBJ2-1,CASGLGLAALNEQFF,TGTGCTAGTGGTTTGGGACTAGCGGCTCTCAATGAGCAGTTCTTC